The 25 T cell receptor beta chains below all came from one sample that was sequenced in a study of cytomegalovirus exposure and HLA in healthy donors. With 60 Vbeta and 13 Jbeta primers, the PCR was carried out. The repertoire was sequenced with immunoSEQ multiplex PCR; TCRdb's copy has only in-frame clones and lacks some. The sample records 130,000 to 150,000 clones, 70% to 85% being singletons. The material sequenced was PBMCs. The receptors here all came from a woman aged 55-70 years in good health and CMV-seropositive.

The chain has TRBV29-1 and TRBJ1-1; no reliable D call. The V gene lost 3 bases and the J gene lost 4 bases, with 12 bases spanning the gap. The CDR3 is made up of 13 amino acids. The V gene's germline CDR1 is SQVTM and CDR2 ANQGSEA. CDR3 residues: CSVEVSGGTEAFF. For the CDR3, the DNA is TGCAGCGTTGAGGTGAGCGGAGGCACTGAAGCTTTCTTT.

Only a few counts were recorded for this clone. V usage is TRBV4-3 and J usage is TRBJ2-5; TRBD2 matches at 7 bases. This CDR3 is built from 15 residues. The V gene's germline CDR1 is LGHNA and CDR2 YSLEER. V lost 2 bases to trimming and J lost 7 bases; unmatched junction nucleotides: 10. The CDR3 DNA is TGCGCCAGCAGCCAATGGGGCGTACCGGGGGGGACCCAGTACTTC. This encodes CASSQWGVPGGTQYF.

The CDR3 coding sequence is TGTGCCAGCAGCTCTATAGGGAGCATGAATTCACCCCTCCACTTT. Its translation: CASSSIGSMNSPLHF. The V call is TRBV5-6, the J call TRBJ1-6; D is uncertain. Trimming stripped 3 bases from V and 7 bases from J, with 14 bases between. This CDR3 has 15 residues. The V gene's germline CDR1 is SGHDT and CDR2 YYEEEE.

The genes are TRBV30 and TRBJ1-3, with D perhaps TRBD1 (6 bases). Between the trimmed V and J ends, which lost 4 bases and 2 bases, there was a span of 9 bases. Germline-derived CDR1 and CDR2 are GTSNPN and SVGIG (reference sequence). The CDR3 sequence is 13 residues long. In DNA, the CDR3 is TGTGCCTGGACAGGGGATGCTGGAAACACCATATATTTT. It yields the protein CAWTGDAGNTIYF.

The chain combines TRBV28 with TRBJ2-5; 8 bases align to TRBD1. Per germline, CDR1 MDHEN and CDR2 SYDVKM. J lost 5 bases, V lost 6 bases, and 17 bases had no gene match. The CDR3 extends over 17 amino acids. DNA of the CDR3: TGTGCCAGCAGCCGGAGCACCGGGACAGGTGATCGGGAGACCCAGTACTTC. It translates to CASSRSTGTGDRETQYF.

In nucleotides, the CDR3 is TGTGCCAGCAGTGAGATCGGTTCTCAGTACTTC. Its protein is CASSEIGSQYF. The V and J genes are TRBV2 and TRBJ2-5; D unresolved. The CDR3 loop spans 11 amino acids. The V end was cut by 3 bases, the J end by 11 bases, with 10 bases between. Germline V gene data show CDR1 as SNHLY and CDR2 as FYNNEI.

V usage is TRBV19 and J usage is TRBJ1-3; 8 bases map to TRBD1. The germline V gene has CDR1 LNHDA and CDR2 SQIVND (reference sequence). Trimming cost V 2 bases and J 2 bases; bases outside gene matches: 2. This CDR3 comprises 15 residues. For the CDR3, the DNA is TGTGCCAGTAGTATACCGGGACAGGCTGGAAACACCATATATTTT. It translates to CASSIPGQAGNTIYF.

The V gene is TRBV6-1, the J gene TRBJ1-5, with TRBD1 identical over 7 bases. The CDR3 contains 13 residues. Trimming removed 7 bases from V and 6 bases from J; junction bases left unmatched: 6. Germline V lookup: CDR1 MNHNS, CDR2 SASEGT. CDR3 coding DNA: TGTGCCAGCACTGGTGGACAGGTTCAGCCCCAGCATTTT. Amino acids: CASTGGQVQPQHF.

The chain links TRBV6-1 to TRBJ1-2, with 8 bases matching TRBD1. This CDR3 comprises 14 residues. Germline V lookup: CDR1 MNHNS, CDR2 SASEGT. V lost 9 bases to trimming and J lost 4 bases; unmatched junction nucleotides: 10. The CDR3: CASKSTGGSYGYTF. Written as DNA, the CDR3 is TGTGCCAGTAAATCTACAGGGGGTAGCTATGGCTACACCTTC.

This clone was observed once. J is TRBJ1-1 and V is TRBV19; D is uncertain. This CDR3 has 12 residues. Trimming cost V 6 bases and J 4 bases, with 9 bases left between them. Germline V gene lookup returns CDR1 LNHDA and CDR2 SQIVND (reference sequence). This chain's CDR3 is CASRTPPTEAFF. CDR3 sequence (DNA): TGTGCCAGTAGGACACCACCCACTGAAGCTTTCTTT.

The chain combines TRBV28 with TRBJ2-1; the match to TRBD2 covers 11 bases. This CDR3 is 14 amino acids long. V was clipped by 4 bases and J by 7 bases; unmatched bases: 3. Germline assignment: CDR1 MDHEN and CDR2 SYDVKM. CDR3 nucleotides: TGTGCCAGCAGTTCACTAGCGGGAGTGAATGAGCAGTTCTTC. This gives the protein CASSSLAGVNEQFF.

Only a few counts were recorded for this clone. V and J are TRBV14 and TRBJ1-1; D might be TRBD1 (6 bases). The CDR3 has 17 residues. The germline CDR1 and CDR2 sequences are SGHDN and FVKESK. Trimming removed 0 bases at V and 2 bases at J, with 16 bases between. CDR3 sequence (DNA): TGTGCCAGCAGCCAAGATGTTATTGGGGGCTCTAACACTGAAGCTTTCTTT. It is translated as CASSQDVIGGSNTEAFF.

CDR3 region: CASSLGAGGHANEQFF. DNA for the CDR3: TGTGCCAGCAGCTTGGGAGCGGGAGGTCACGCTAATGAGCAGTTCTTC. This chain joins TRBV13 and TRBJ2-1; 9 bases map to TRBD2. Germline V lookup: CDR1 PRHDT, CDR2 FYEKMQ (reference sequence). V was pared by 3 bases and J by 7 bases, with 10 bases of the junction left unmatched. CDR3 length equals 16 residues.

The gene calls are TRBV6-1 and TRBJ2-3; perhaps TRBD2 as D (5 bases). The CDR3 is 13 residues long. Trimming removed 10 bases at V and 6 bases at J, with 17 bases between. Germline V lookup: CDR1 MNHNS, CDR2 SASEGT. The CDR3 DNA reads TGTGCCATTCGAGGGCAGGCCCGGGATACGCAGTATTTT. It codes for CAIRGQARDTQYF.

This chain connects TRBV5-1 to TRBJ2-1, with 10 nucleotides matching TRBD2. Trimming cost V 0 bases and J 6 bases; bases outside gene matches: 3. Germline V CDR1 and CDR2: SGHRS, YFSETQ. The CDR3 contains 15 residues. The DNA of the CDR3 is TGCGCCAGCAGCTTGGCCCCTAGCGGGAGCAATGAGCAGTTCTTC. It translates to CASSLAPSGSNEQFF.

The chain uses TRBV7-2 and TRBJ2-1, with 8 bases matching TRBD2. This CDR3 is built from 18 residues. J was trimmed by 3 bases and V by 5 bases; bases with no gene match: 15. From germline, CDR1 is SGHTA and CDR2 FQGNSA. The CDR3 DNA sequence: TGTGCCAGCAGCCAGATCCCCCTACTAGCGGAGGACTACAATGAGCAGTTCTTC. This encodes CASSQIPLLAEDYNEQFF. The full variable domain, its missing parts supplied by reference TRBV7-2 and TRBJ2-1, is GAGVSQSPSNKVTEKGKDVELRCDPISGHTALYWYRQSLGQGLEFLIYFQGNSAPDKSGLPSDRFSAERTGGSVSTLTIQRTQQEDSAVYLCASSQIPLLAEDYNEQFFGPGTRLTVL.

The V and J genes are TRBV28 and TRBJ1-5, with TRBD1 as a possible D gene (6 bases). Trimming pared 4 bases from V and 10 bases from J, leaving 29 bases between. The germline V gene has CDR1 MDHEN and CDR2 SYDVKM. The CDR3 sequence is 18 residues long. This chain's CDR3 is CASSYAPGGGWAISPQHF. CDR3 DNA: TGTGCCAGCAGTTACGCCCCGGGGGGGGGCTGGGCAATCAGCCCCCAGCATTTT.

The chain joins TRBV25-1 to TRBJ2-3; D is ambiguous. The CDR3 consists of 13 residues. CDR1 is MGHDK and CDR2 is SYGVNS in the germline V gene. The V end lost 3 bases, the J end lost 5 bases, and 9 bases lay between the germline ends. The CDR3 spells CASSEYFQDTQYF. The CDR3 DNA sequence: TGTGCCAGCAGTGAGTACTTCCAAGATACGCAGTATTTT.

CDR3 sequence reads: CASIGTAGEQYF. The CDR3 nucleotides read TGTGCCAGCATCGGCACCGCGGGGGAGCAGTACTTC. The chain couples TRBV2 to TRBJ2-7, with D perhaps matching TRBD2 (6 bases). V lost 7 bases and J lost 7, with 14 bases in between. The length of the CDR3 is 12 residues. Per the germline V gene, CDR1 is SNHLY and CDR2 is FYNNEI.

V usage is TRBV27 and J usage is TRBJ2-5; TRBD1 is a possible D gene (6 bases). CDR1 and CDR2 from the germline V gene are MNHEY and SMNVEV (reference sequence). The CDR3 totals 11 residues. V was clipped by 4 bases and J by 9 bases, with 9 bases between them. The CDR3 loop is CASSSQGPQYF. CDR3 bases: TGTGCCAGCAGTTCACAGGGCCCCCAGTACTTC.

The chain couples TRBV15 to TRBJ2-5; D is ambiguous. The CDR3 consists of 13 residues. Germline CDR1 and CDR2: LNHNV and YYDKDF (reference sequence). V gave up 2 bases and J gave up 5 bases, with 9 bases separating them. The CDR3, as DNA: TGTGCCACCAGCAGACAGATTACGGAGACCCAGTACTTC. It yields the protein CATSRQITETQYF.

This clone was seen more than once but under ten times. The V and J genes are TRBV11-2 and TRBJ1-5; TRBD1 aligns across 7 bases. Germline V gives CDR1 SGHAT, CDR2 FQNNGV. The CDR3 covers 15 residues. V lost 11 bases, J lost 0 bases, and 10 bases stayed unmatched. CDR3 DNA: TGTGCCGGCACCCCAGCAGGGGGTAGCAATCAGCCCCAGCATTTT. Its translation is CAGTPAGGSNQPQHF.

V and J are TRBV2 and TRBJ1-2, with a tentative D call TRBD1 (6 bases). Deletions cut 4 bases from V and 13 bases from J, with 16 bases between. The CDR3 has 12 residues. Germline V CDR1 and CDR2: SNHLY, FYNNEI. The CDR3 spells CASSVRGAHSTF. CDR3 nucleotide sequence: TGTGCCAGCAGTGTCCGGGGGGCGCATAGCACCTTC.

The chain is built from TRBV7-2 and TRBJ2-3, with TRBD2 matching 8 bases. The CDR3 is 15 amino acids. Germline V gives CDR1 SGHTA, CDR2 FQGNSA. Trimming removed 4 bases from V and 4 bases from J; junction bases left unmatched: 7. The CDR3 DNA is TGTGCCAGCAGCTCTCTAGCGGGCAGCTCAGATACGCAGTATTTT. It is translated as CASSSLAGSSDTQYF. The whole variable domain, remainder taken from reference TRBV7-2 and TRBJ2-3, is GAGVSQSPSNKVTEKGKDVELRCDPISGHTALYWYRQSLGQGLEFLIYFQGNSAPDKSGLPSDRFSAERTGGSVSTLTIQRTQQEDSAVYLCASSSLAGSSDTQYFGPGTRLTVL.

V and J are TRBV6-1 and TRBJ2-5; 7 nucleotides agree with TRBD2. CDR3 length: 15 residues. V dropped 2 bases and J dropped 2; count of bases not matched to a gene: 5. Germline V lookup: CDR1 MNHNS, CDR2 SASEGT. Here the CDR3 DNA reads TGTGCCAGCAGTGAACAAACGGGACTACAAGAGACCCAGTACTTC. It codes for CASSEQTGLQETQYF.